This T cell receptor (beta chain) comes out of a study of OX40 agonist ivuxolimab in advanced cancers. Study information: Patients in the trial were receiving intravenous ivuxolimab every 2 weeks, at doses of 0.01 to 10 mg/kg. Having had anti-PD-1, anti-PD-L1 or anti-CTLA-4 therapy before was allowed, and approximately 40% had some. Study outcomes and limitations: Normalized T-cell clonal expansion was also low in a subset of nonresponders.

Profiling relied on immunoSEQ multiplex PCR, and the TCRdb table lists in-frame clones only, not all of them. The sample holds roughly 32,000 clones, approximately 82% seen once. The CDR3 sequence is 13 residues long. In germline, CDR1 is MRHNA, CDR2 SNTAGT. The trim removed 0 bases at V and 11 bases at J, leaving 4 bases unmatched. Concerning this clone itself: What it binds is unknown.

The TCR comes from an adult with an advanced solid tumor such as melanoma, head and neck, liver or kidney cancer. The rearrangement joins TRBV6-4 to TRBJ1-2; 9 positions agree with TRBD1. The input for sequencing was CD4+ or CD8+ T cells sorted from blood, taken in a trial of the OX40 agonist ivuxolimab. The DNA for the CDR3 is TGTGCCAGCAGTGACTCGGCGGACAGGGGTTACACCTTC. Translating gives CASSDSADRGYTF.